Listed here are 11 T cell receptor beta chains from one sample, sequenced in a study of T cell responses to AZD1222 COVID-19 vaccine. Some clones are missing from TCRdb's copy, which holds only in-frame ones; the method was immunoSEQ multiplex PCR. The sample contains about 140,000 clones, under 95% of which appear only once. Sequences were derived from peripheral blood, sampled 28 days after the second AZD1222 dose. The receptor set was obtained from an adult who received the AZD1222 COVID-19 vaccine.

Details on this clone: Other DNA sequences from this sample encode an identical CDR3 as well. CDR3 sequence: CASRIGNSPLHF. For the CDR3, the DNA is TGTGCCAGTAGGATCGGGAATTCACCCCTCCACTTT. This rearrangement joins TRBV19 to TRBJ1-6, with D unresolved. This CDR3 has 12 residues. With 6 bases removed from V and 7 bases from J, the gap between germline ends came to 7 bases. Germline-derived CDR1 and CDR2 are LNHDA and SQIVND (reference sequence).

The chain is built from TRBV9 and TRBJ1-4; D gene uncertain. This CDR3 is built from 15 residues. Germline V gene data show CDR1 as SGDLS and CDR2 as YYNGEE. V lost 0 bases to trimming and J lost 2 bases, with 8 bases between them. CDR3 region: CASSVGAATNEKLFF. The CDR3 region has the DNA TGTGCCAGCAGCGTAGGGGCAGCCACTAATGAAAAACTGTTTTTT.

This clone was counted between two and nine times. This chain links TRBV5-1 with TRBJ1-6; TRBD1 might be the D (5 bases). Germline assignment: CDR1 SGHRS and CDR2 YFSETQ. The CDR3 is 16 amino acids. Deletions cut 0 bases from V and 7 bases from J, with 14 bases between. CDR3 sequence (DNA): TGCGCCAGCAGCTTGGCCGGCAGGGCCGAAAATTCACCCCTCCACTTT. This translates into CASSLAGRAENSPLHF.

This clone appeared once. The rearrangement joins TRBV11-2 to TRBJ2-1; 11 nucleotides line up with TRBD2. Trimming removed 7 bases from V and 1 base from J; junction bases left unmatched: 6. Germline V gene data show CDR1 as SGHAT and CDR2 as FQNNGV. The CDR3 spans 16 residues. CDR3: CASKRVAGGSYNEQFF. The CDR3, as DNA: TGTGCCAGCAAGAGGGTAGCGGGAGGGTCCTACAATGAGCAGTTCTTC.

V is TRBV6-5 and J is TRBJ2-7; 7 nucleotides align to TRBD1. The CDR3 spans 13 residues. Trimming took 2 bases from V and 6 from J; bases not matched to a gene: 4. Germline V gene data show CDR1 as MNHEY and CDR2 as SVGAGI. Here the CDR3 DNA reads TGTGCCAGCAGTTACACTCAGGGGGTCGAGCAGTACTTC. Amino acid sequence: CASSYTQGVEQYF.

V is TRBV7-9 and J is TRBJ1-3, with D uncertain. Trimming cost V 5 bases and J 1 base, with 9 bases left between them. The CDR3 runs to 14 residues. Germline lookup yields CDR1 SEHNR and CDR2 FQNEAQ (reference sequence). The CDR3 loop reads CASSTAGSGNTIYF. In nucleotides, the CDR3 is TGTGCCAGCAGCACGGCCGGATCTGGAAACACCATATATTTT.

The rearrangement joins TRBV5-4 to TRBJ1-1, with TRBD1 matching over 9 bases. This CDR3 contains 13 residues. J lost 13 bases, V lost 3 bases, and 10 bases had no gene match. Germline CDR1 is SGHNT and CDR2 is YYREEE (reference sequence). CDR3 protein: CASSWSGQGWLFF. The CDR3 DNA reads TGTGCCAGCAGCTGGTCGGGACAGGGTTGGCTTTTCTTT.

This rearrangement joins TRBV24-1 to TRBJ2-2; 7 positions match TRBD2. Germline values: CDR1 KGHDR, CDR2 SFDVKD. CDR3 length: 16 amino acids. Trimming at V came to 3 bases and at J to 4 bases, leaving 7 bases not matched to a gene. CDR3 sequence: CATSDRYGGSTGELFF. The CDR3 DNA follows: TGTGCCACCAGTGATCGCTACGGGGGGAGCACCGGGGAGCTGTTTTTT.

The chain combines TRBV19 with TRBJ2-1; 11 bases map to TRBD1. V trimming: 8 bases; J trimming: 4 bases; junction bases outside the gene matches: 7. Germline CDR1 LNHDA, CDR2 SQIVND (reference sequence). The CDR3 contains 15 residues. The CDR3 spells CASSLGTGGYNEQFF. DNA for the CDR3: TGTGCCAGTTCCCTCGGGACAGGGGGGTACAATGAGCAGTTCTTC.

CDR3 amino acids: CASTPTGGGNTIYF. The CDR3 coding sequence is TGTGCCAGCACCCCAACAGGAGGAGGAAACACCATATATTTT. The gene calls are TRBV11-2 and TRBJ1-3; tentative D call: TRBD1 (5 bases). CDR1 is SGHAT, CDR2 FQNNGV, per germline. This CDR3 is 14 amino acids long. Deletions cut 7 bases from V and 4 bases from J, with 14 bases between. Full variable domain (remainder filled in from reference TRBV11-2 and TRBJ1-3): EAGVAQSPRYKIIEKRQSVAFWCNPISGHATLYWYQQILGQGPKLLIQFQNNGVVDDSQLPKDRFSAERLKGVDSTLKIQPAKLEDSAVYLCASTPTGGGNTIYFGEGSWLTVV.

The V call is TRBV19, the J call TRBJ1-1; D call uncertain. V was pared by 5 bases and J by 6 bases, with 16 bases between. There are 14 residues in the CDR3. CDR1 LNHDA and CDR2 SQIVND come from the germline V gene (reference sequence). The CDR3 here is CASSSEPGSPEAFF. The CDR3 DNA reads as TGTGCCAGTAGTTCGGAACCCGGTTCCCCTGAAGCTTTCTTT.